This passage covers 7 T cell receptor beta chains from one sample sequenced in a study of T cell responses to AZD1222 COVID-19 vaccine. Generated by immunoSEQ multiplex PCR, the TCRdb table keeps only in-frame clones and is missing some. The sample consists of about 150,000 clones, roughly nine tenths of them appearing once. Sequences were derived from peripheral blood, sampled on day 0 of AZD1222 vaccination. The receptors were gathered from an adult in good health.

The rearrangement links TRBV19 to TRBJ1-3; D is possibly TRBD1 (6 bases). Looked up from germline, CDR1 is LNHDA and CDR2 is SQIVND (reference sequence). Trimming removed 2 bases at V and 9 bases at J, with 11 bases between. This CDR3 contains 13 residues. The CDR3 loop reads CASSIRDKRTIYF. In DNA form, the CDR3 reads TGTGCCAGTAGTATAAGGGACAAGCGCACCATATATTTT.

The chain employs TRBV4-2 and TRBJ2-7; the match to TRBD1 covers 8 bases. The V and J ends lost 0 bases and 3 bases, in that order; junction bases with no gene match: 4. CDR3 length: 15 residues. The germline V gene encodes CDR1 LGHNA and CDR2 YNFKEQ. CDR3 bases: TGTGCCAGCAGCCAAGAACCAACAGGGGGCTACGAGCAGTACTTC. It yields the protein CASSQEPTGGYEQYF.

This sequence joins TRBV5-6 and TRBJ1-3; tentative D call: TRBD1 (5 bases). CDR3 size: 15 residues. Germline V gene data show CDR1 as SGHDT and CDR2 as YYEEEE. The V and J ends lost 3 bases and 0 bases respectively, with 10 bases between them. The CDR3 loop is CASSSGGNSGNTIYF. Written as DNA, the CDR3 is TGTGCCAGCAGCTCCGGGGGAAACTCTGGAAACACCATATATTTT.

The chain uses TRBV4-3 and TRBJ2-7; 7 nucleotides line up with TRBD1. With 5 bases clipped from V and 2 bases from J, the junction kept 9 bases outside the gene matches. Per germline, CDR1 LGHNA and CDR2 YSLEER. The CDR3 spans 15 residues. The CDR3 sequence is CASSLRQGDTYEQYF. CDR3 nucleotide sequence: TGCGCCAGCAGCTTACGCCAGGGGGACACCTACGAGCAGTACTTC.

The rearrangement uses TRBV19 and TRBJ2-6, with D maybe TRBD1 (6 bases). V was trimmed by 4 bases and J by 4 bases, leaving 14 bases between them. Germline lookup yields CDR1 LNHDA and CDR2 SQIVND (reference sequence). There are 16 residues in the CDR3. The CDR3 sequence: CASSRPDRSGANVLTF. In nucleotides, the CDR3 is TGTGCCAGTAGTAGACCCGACAGGTCAGGGGCCAACGTCCTGACTTTC. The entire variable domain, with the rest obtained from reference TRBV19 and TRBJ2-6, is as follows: DGGITQSPKYLFRKEGQNVTLSCEQNLNHDAMYWYRQDPGQGLRLIYYSQIVNDFQKGDIAEGYSVSREKKESFPLTVTSAQKNPTAFYLCASSRPDRSGANVLTFGAGSRLTVL.

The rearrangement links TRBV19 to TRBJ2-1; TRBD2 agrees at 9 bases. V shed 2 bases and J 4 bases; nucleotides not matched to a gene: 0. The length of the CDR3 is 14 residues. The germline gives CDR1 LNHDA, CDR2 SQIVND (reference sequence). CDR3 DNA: TGTGCCAGTAGTATAACTAGCGGGTACAATGAGCAGTTCTTC. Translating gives CASSITSGYNEQFF.

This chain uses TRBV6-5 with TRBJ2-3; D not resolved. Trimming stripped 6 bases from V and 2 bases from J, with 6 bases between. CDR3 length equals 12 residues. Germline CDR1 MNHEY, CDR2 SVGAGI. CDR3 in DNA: TGTGCCAGCAGGGGGAACACAGATACGCAGTATTTT. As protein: CASRGNTDTQYF.